A single T cell receptor beta chain is shown here with its context. Its antigen is unidentified. Sequencing targeted TCR beta in T cells from blood (CD8+ and CD4+). The data belong to a study of CD8 T cells in Susac syndrome. The study's findings and limits: The number of Susac-specific public clones found was approximately 17 in total CD8+ repertoires and several in CD8+ TEMRA repertoires. The study recognized that its TCR sequencing and HLA analysis covered a relatively small number of individuals. The study found that Susac CD8+ clonal expansion peaked in TEMRA cells and active patients.

Random hexamers primed reverse transcription of about 0.5 to 1 ug RNA. One entry per CDR3 protein results from TCRdb running MiXCR on the immunoSEQ multiplex PCR reads. This table holds tens of thousands of distinct CDR3 sequences, roughly 96% found once. The V end lost 0 bases, the J end lost 0 bases, and 8 bases lay between the germline ends. The CDR3 runs to 15 residues. The germline V gene encodes CDR1 LNHNV and CDR2 YYDKDF (reference sequence). This sequence joins TRBV15 and TRBJ1-2; D uncertain. The clonotype originates from a human donor with Susac syndrome. Material: CD8+ T cells from PBMCs. The CDR3 protein is CATSRELGANYGYTF. The CDR3 region has the DNA TGTGCCACCAGCAGAGAACTCGGGGCTAACTATGGCTACACCTTC.